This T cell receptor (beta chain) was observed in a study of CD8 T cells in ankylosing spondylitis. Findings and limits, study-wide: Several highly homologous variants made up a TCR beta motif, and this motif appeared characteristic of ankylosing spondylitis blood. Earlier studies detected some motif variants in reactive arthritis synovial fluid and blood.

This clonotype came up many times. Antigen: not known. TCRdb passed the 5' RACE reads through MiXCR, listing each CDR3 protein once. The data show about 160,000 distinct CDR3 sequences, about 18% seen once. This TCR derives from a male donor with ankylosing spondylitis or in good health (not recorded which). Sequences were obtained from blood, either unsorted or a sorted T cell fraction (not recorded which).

The CDR3 loop is CASSAEQGTYNEQFF. DNA for the CDR3: TGTGCCAGCAGCGCGGAGCAGGGGACCTACAATGAGCAGTTCTTC. The V and J genes are TRBV5-5 and TRBJ2-1, with TRBD1 as a possible D gene (6 bases). Per the germline V gene, CDR1 is SGHKS and CDR2 is YYEKEE (reference sequence). V was trimmed by 4 bases and J by 2 bases, leaving 13 bases between them. The CDR3 totals 15 residues.